A single sample is the source of the 9 T cell receptor beta chains below, sequenced in a study of blood T cell repertoires in COVID-19. Assay used: immunoSEQ multiplex PCR; TCRdb lists only in-frame clones, some missing. The sample holds roughly 45,000 clones; roughly 83% are singletons and the top ten take 10% to 15%. The sample comprised peripheral blood. All receptors derive from a human donor in a cohort sampled during active COVID-19.

The J gene is TRBJ2-2, the V gene TRBV7-8, with TRBD2 matching over 11 bases. V lost 3 bases to trimming and J lost 2 bases; unmatched junction nucleotides: 8. Germline assignment: CDR1 SGHVS and CDR2 FQNEAQ. The CDR3 runs to 18 residues. In DNA form, the CDR3 reads TGTGCCAGCAGCTTCCCAATACTAGCGGGGGATAACACCGGGGAGCTGTTTTTT. This sequence encodes CASSFPILAGDNTGELFF.

CDR3 amino acids: CASSQPYSLGVQPQHF. CDR3 DNA sequence: TGCGCCAGCAGCCAACCCTACTCGCTAGGGGTTCAGCCCCAGCATTTT. The gene calls are TRBV4-1 and TRBJ1-5; D might be TRBD1 (5 bases). V lost 2 bases to trimming and J lost 6 bases, with 17 bases between them. Germline V gene lookup returns CDR1 MGHRA and CDR2 YSYEKL. The CDR3 consists of 16 residues.

The CDR3 loop reads CASSPHRGISNQPQHF. The CDR3 nucleotides read TGTGCCAGTAGTCCCCACAGGGGGATTAGCAATCAGCCCCAGCATTTT. V is TRBV19 and J is TRBJ1-5, with 8 bases lining up with TRBD1. Germline trimming cut 5 bases from V and 0 bases from J; bases unmatched to any gene: 6. This CDR3 comprises 16 residues. Germline V CDR1 and CDR2: LNHDA, SQIVND (reference sequence).

This clone was observed once. CDR3 bases: TGTGCCAGCGCTCCAGACACCGGGGAGCTGTTTTTT. Translated: CASAPDTGELFF. V is TRBV12-3 or TRBV12-4 and J is TRBJ2-2, with D uncertain. Trimming took off 8 bases at V and 3 bases at J, with 7 bases between the two ends. This CDR3 region has 12 residues.

CDR3 bases: TGTGCCAGCAGCTTAGGCAGGGGCGCATTTGAAGCTTTCTTT. Protein: CASSLGRGAFEAFF. The chain has TRBV11-2 and TRBJ1-1, with a weak D call TRBD1 (6 bases). The germline gives CDR1 SGHAT, CDR2 FQNNGV. The CDR3 consists of 14 residues. The V end lost 1 base, the J end lost 7 bases, and 13 bases lay between the germline ends.

This clone has a handful of counts. The V and J genes are TRBV12-3 or TRBV12-4 and TRBJ2-7; D is perhaps TRBD1 (6 bases). The CDR3 runs 12 residues. V shed 6 bases and J shed 6 bases, with 12 bases lying between them. The CDR3 region is CASSPGVAEQYF. The CDR3 DNA follows: TGTGCCAGCAGCCCAGGGGTGGCCGAGCAGTACTTC.

The rearrangement uses TRBV14 and TRBJ1-1; 7 bases line up with TRBD1. Germline V gene sequence: CDR1 SGHDN, CDR2 FVKESK. The CDR3 runs to 11 residues. V was pared by 3 bases and J by 14 bases, with 6 bases of the junction left unmatched. In nucleotides, the CDR3 is TGTGCCAGCAGCCAGGTGACAGGGACCTTCTTT. The encoded protein is CASSQVTGTFF.

The chain joins TRBV11-1 to TRBJ2-2; 8 bases map to TRBD2. V dropped 4 bases and J dropped 8; count of bases not matched to a gene: 6. The germline V gene encodes CDR1 SGHAT and CDR2 FQDESV (reference sequence). The CDR3 consists of 14 residues. In DNA form, the CDR3 reads TGTGCCAGCAGCTCCGGACTAGCTTCTGGGGAGCTGTTTTTT. Translating it yields CASSSGLASGELFF.

The chain has TRBV18 and TRBJ2-1; 9 bases agree with TRBD2. The CDR3 extends over 15 amino acids. Germline CDR1 and CDR2: KGHSH and LQKENI. Trimming took 5 bases from V and 4 from J; bases not matched to a gene: 6. Here the CDR3 reads CASSGQLAGYNEQFF. CDR3 coding DNA: TGTGCCAGCTCAGGTCAGCTAGCGGGGTACAATGAGCAGTTCTTC.